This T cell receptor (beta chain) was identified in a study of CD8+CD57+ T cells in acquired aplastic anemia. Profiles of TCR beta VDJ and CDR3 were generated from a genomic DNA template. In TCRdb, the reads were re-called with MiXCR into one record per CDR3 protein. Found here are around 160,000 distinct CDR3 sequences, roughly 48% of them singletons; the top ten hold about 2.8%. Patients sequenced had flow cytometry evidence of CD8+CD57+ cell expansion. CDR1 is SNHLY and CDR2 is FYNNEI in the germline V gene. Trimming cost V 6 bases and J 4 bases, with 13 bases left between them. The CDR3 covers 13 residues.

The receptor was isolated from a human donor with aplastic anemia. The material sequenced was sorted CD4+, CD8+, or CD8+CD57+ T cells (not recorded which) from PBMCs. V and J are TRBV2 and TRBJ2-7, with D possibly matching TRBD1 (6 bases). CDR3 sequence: CASRRGFVYEQYF. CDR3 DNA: TGTGCCAGCAGGAGGGGGTTTGTGTACGAGCAGTACTTC.